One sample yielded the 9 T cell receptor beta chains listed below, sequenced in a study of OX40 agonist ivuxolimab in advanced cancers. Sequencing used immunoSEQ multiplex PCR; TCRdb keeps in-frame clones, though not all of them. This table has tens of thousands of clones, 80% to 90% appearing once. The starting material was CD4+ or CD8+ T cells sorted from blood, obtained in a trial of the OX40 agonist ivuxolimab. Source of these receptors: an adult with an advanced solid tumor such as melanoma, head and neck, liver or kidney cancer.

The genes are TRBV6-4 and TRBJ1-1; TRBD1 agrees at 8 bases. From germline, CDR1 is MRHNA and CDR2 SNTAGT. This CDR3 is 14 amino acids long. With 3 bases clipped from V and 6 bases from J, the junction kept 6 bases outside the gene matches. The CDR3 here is CASSDQGASAEAFF. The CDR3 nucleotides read TGTGCCAGCAGTGATCAGGGGGCATCAGCTGAAGCTTTCTTT.

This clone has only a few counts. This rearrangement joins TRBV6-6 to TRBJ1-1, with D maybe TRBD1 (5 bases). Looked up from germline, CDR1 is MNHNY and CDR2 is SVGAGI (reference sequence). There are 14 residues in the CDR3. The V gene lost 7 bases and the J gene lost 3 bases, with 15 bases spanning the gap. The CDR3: CASTNLRGHTEAFF. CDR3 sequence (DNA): TGTGCCAGCACCAACTTGAGGGGTCACACTGAAGCTTTCTTT.

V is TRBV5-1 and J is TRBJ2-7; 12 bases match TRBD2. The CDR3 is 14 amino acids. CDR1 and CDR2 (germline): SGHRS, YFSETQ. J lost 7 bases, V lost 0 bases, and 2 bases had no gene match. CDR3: CASSLGLAGEEQYF. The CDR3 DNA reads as TGCGCCAGCAGCTTGGGACTAGCGGGGGAAGAGCAGTACTTC.

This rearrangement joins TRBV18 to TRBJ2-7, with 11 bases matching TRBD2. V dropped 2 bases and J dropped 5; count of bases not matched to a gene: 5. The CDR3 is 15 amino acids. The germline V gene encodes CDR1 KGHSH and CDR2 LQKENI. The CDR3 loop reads CASSPGATSGDEQYF. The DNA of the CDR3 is TGTGCCAGCTCACCAGGAGCGACTAGCGGGGACGAGCAGTACTTC.

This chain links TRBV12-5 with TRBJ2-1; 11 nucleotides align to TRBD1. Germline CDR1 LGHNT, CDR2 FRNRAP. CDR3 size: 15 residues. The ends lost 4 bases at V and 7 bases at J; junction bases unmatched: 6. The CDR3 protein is CASGSGQGANNEQFF. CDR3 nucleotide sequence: TGTGCTAGTGGTTCCGGACAGGGGGCTAATAATGAGCAGTTCTTC.

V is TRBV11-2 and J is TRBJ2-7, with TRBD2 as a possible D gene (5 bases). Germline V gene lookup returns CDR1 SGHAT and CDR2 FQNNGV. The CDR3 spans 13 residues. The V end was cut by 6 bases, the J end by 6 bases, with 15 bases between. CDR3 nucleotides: TGTGCCAGCAGTCAGCTCGGGGTCCGCGAGCAGTACTTC. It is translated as CASSQLGVREQYF.

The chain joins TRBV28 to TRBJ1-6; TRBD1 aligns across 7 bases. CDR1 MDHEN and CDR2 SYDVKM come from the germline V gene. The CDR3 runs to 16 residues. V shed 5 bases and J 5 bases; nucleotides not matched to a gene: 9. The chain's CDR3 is CASSTLGTANNSPLHF. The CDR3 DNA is TGTGCCAGCAGTACCTTGGGGACAGCAAATAATTCACCCCTCCACTTT.

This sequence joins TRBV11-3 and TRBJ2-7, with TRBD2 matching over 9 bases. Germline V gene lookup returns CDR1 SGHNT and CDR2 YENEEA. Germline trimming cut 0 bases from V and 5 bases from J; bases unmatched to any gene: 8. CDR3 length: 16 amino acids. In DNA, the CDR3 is TGTGCCAGCAGCTTAGACGGGCGGGAGGGCCGGGACGAGCAGTACTTC. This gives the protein CASSLDGREGRDEQYF.

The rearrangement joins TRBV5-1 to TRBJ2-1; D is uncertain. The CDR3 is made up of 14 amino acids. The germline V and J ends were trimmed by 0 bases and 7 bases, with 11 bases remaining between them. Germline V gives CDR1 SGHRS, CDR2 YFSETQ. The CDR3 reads CASSLGPLVNEQFF. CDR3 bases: TGCGCCAGCAGCTTGGGGCCGTTGGTGAATGAGCAGTTCTTC.